This TCR beta chain was observed in a study of T cell repertoires in ileal Crohn's disease. Overall study context: At surgery, roughly 35% of patients smoked, with median disease duration approximately 7.3 years.

Notes on the study in general: Compared with non-smokers, active smokers at surgery showed more clonal expansions.

As for this clone: Its antigen remains unknown.

V was clipped by 3 bases and J by 6 bases; unmatched bases: 7. Germline CDR1 reads MNHNS; CDR2 reads SASEGT. CDR3 size: 15 residues. Some clones are missing from TCRdb's copy, which holds only in-frame ones; the method was immunoSEQ multiplex PCR. Of around 14,000 clones listed, under 80% are singletons. This clonotype was obtained from an adult with Crohn's disease. V gene TRBV6-1 combines with J gene TRBJ1-4; 7 nucleotides line up with TRBD1. Sequenced input: ileal tissue. In nucleotides, the CDR3 is TGTGCCAGCAGTGACCCGGGACAGATGTATGAAAAACTGTTTTTT. This translates into CASSDPGQMYEKLFF.